A selection of T cell receptor beta chains follows, all from one sample in a study of cytomegalovirus exposure and HLA in healthy donors. Only in-frame clones appear in the TCRdb table, and some are missing; sequencing was by immunoSEQ multiplex PCR. The sample has approximately 130,000 clones; about 69% are singletons. The source material was PBMCs. These receptors all stem from a man aged 25 to 40 in good health and CMV-seronegative. Each CDR3 is given with its conserved first and last residue. The D gene is left open where the match is weak. Clone size appears in some rows only: once, few, many, or a class for an expanded clone.

>once|TRBJ1-5|TRBV5-6|.
CASSLYRVGSSQHF
TGTGCCAGCAGCCTTTACAGGGTTGGGTCGTCCCAGCATTTT
>.|TRBJ2-4|TRBV13|TRBD2
CASSPIGLAEKNIQYF
TGTGCCAGCAGCCCTATAGGGCTAGCGGAGAAAAACATTCAGTACTTC
>.|TRBJ1-2|TRBV5-6|TRBD1
CASSLGTGGIYGYTF
TGTGCCAGCAGCCTGGGGACAGGCGGGATCTATGGCTACACCTTC
>few|TRBJ1-4|TRBV27|.
CASTRTTTNEKLFF
TGTGCCAGCACCCGGACAACAACTAATGAAAAACTGTTTTTT
>.|TRBJ2-4|TRBV27|TRBD1
CASSLRDRYIQYF
TGTGCCAGCAGTTTAAGGGACAGGTACATTCAGTACTTC
>once|TRBJ1-1|TRBV29-1|.
CSVGGDILYEAFF
TGCAGCGTGGGAGGGGACATCCTCTATGAAGCTTTCTTT
>.|TRBJ1-6|TRBV4-3|TRBD1
CASSLGTVAGYNSPLHF
TGCGCCAGCAGCCTTGGGACAGTGGCCGGTTATAATTCACCCCTCCACTTT
>.|TRBJ2-3|TRBV5-4|TRBD2
CASSWTSGGRADTQYF
TGTGCCAGCAGCTGGACTAGCGGGGGGCGGGCAGATACGCAGTATTTT
>.|TRBJ1-2|TRBV28|TRBD1
CASRLDRVKGYTF
TGTGCCAGCAGGTTGGACAGGGTGAAAGGCTACACCTTC
>.|TRBJ2-7|TRBV6-1|.
CASSDQDYSYEQYF
TGTGCCAGCAGTGATCAGGACTACTCCTACGAGCAGTACTTC
>.|TRBJ1-2|TRBV30|.
CAWSGTGKSHGYTF
TGTGCCTGGAGTGGAACGGGGAAGTCGCATGGCTACACCTTC
>.|TRBJ1-5|TRBV5-4|.
CASSNGTKNEPQHF
TGTGCCAGCAGCAACGGAACTAAGAACGAGCCCCAGCATTTT
>few|TRBJ2-1|TRBV11-3|.
CASSPQGLGTIGYNEQFF
TGTGCCAGCAGCCCCCAGGGGCTGGGAACTATAGGGTACAATGAGCAGTTCTTC
>.|TRBJ2-7|TRBV2|.
CASSENTAYEQYF
TGTGCCAGCAGTGAAAACACAGCCTACGAGCAGTACTTC
>.|TRBJ2-1|TRBV28|TRBD2
CASSYPLHRGGLAVQWGYNEQFF
TGTGCCAGCAGTTACCCCCTTCACCGGGGGGGACTAGCGGTCCAATGGGGATACAATGAGCAGTTCTTC
>.|TRBJ2-3|TRBV7-2|TRBD2
CASSLYSGGADTQYF
TGTGCCAGCAGCTTATACAGCGGGGGGGCAGATACGCAGTATTTT
>.|TRBJ2-7|TRBV7-6|TRBD1
CASSFRGTGVSYEQYF
TGTGCCAGCAGCTTTCGCGGGACAGGGGTCTCCTACGAGCAGTACTTC
>.|TRBJ2-7|TRBV14|.
CASSTPGQVYEQYF
TGTGCCAGCAGCACACCGGGACAAGTATACGAGCAGTACTTC
>.|TRBJ2-6|TRBV7-3|.
CASSTGVEANVLTF
TGTGCCAGCAGCACGGGGGTAGAGGCCAACGTCCTGACTTTC
>.|TRBJ2-1|TRBV28|.
CASTKFSSLRSRGYNEQFF
TGTGCCAGCACCAAATTTTCATCCCTGCGGTCCCGAGGCTACAATGAGCAGTTCTTC
>.|TRBJ2-3|TRBV9|.
CASSVASGPYFTDTQYF
TGTGCCAGCAGCGTAGCCAGCGGACCATACTTCACAGATACGCAGTATTTT
>.|TRBJ2-5|TRBV7-7|.
CASSRGPGLMQETQYF
TGTGCTAGCAGCCGCGGTCCTGGACTAATGCAAGAGACCCAGTACTTC
>.|TRBJ2-7|TRBV14|.
CASSQVGRGASSYEQYF
TGTGCCAGCAGCCAAGTCGGGCGTGGGGCCAGCTCCTACGAGCAGTACTTC
>.|TRBJ1-6|TRBV5-6|TRBD1
CASSRGLVQGAASPLHF
TGTGCCAGCAGCCGTGGGCTCGTACAGGGGGCCGCTTCACCCCTCCACTTT
>.|TRBJ1-1|TRBV9|.
CASSGGGRGAFF
TGTGCCAGCAGCGGGGGGGGCCGGGGAGCTTTCTTT
>.|TRBJ2-5|TRBV6-5|.
CASGAHTEETQYF
TGTGCCAGCGGGGCACATACCGAAGAGACCCAGTACTTC
>.|TRBJ2-2|TRBV7-3|TRBD2
CASSLTGLAGGPVRTGELFF
TGTGCCAGCAGCTTAACGGGACTAGCGGGAGGGCCTGTTCGAACCGGGGAGCTGTTTTTT
>few|TRBJ2-3|TRBV9|TRBD2
CASSVGSGLASTDTQYF
TGTGCCAGCAGCGTAGGGTCCGGACTAGCAAGCACAGATACGCAGTATTTT
>few|TRBJ2-2|TRBV30|TRBD1
CAWSWGQYTGELFF
TGTGCCTGGAGTTGGGGACAGTACACCGGGGAGCTGTTTTTT
>.|TRBJ2-7|TRBV11-3|.
CASSPDSGQLYEQYF
TGTGCCAGCAGCCCTGACTCCGGACAGCTTTACGAGCAGTACTTC
>.|TRBJ1-3|TRBV30|.
CAWSGGALGNTIYF
TGTGCCTGGAGTGGGGGAGCCCTTGGAAACACCATATATTTT
>.|TRBJ2-5|TRBV30|.
CAWLTPRRETQYF
TGTGCCTGGTTAACGCCCCGGCGGGAGACCCAGTACTTC
>.|TRBJ1-5|TRBV29-1|TRBD1
CSASGQLGQPQHF
TGCAGCGCTTCGGGACAGCTTGGGCAGCCCCAGCATTTT
>.|TRBJ2-5|TRBV11-1|TRBD1
CASNPGTGQETQYF
TGTGCCTCCAACCCCGGGACAGGCCAAGAGACCCAGTACTTC
>.|TRBJ1-1|TRBV18|.
CASHRPNTEAFF
TGTGCCAGCCACAGACCAAACACTGAAGCTTTCTTT
>.|TRBJ1-1|TRBV9|.
CASSVAGQNTEAFF
TGTGCCAGCAGCGTAGCGGGTCAGAACACTGAAGCTTTCTTT
>.|TRBJ2-7|TRBV2|.
CASRLNIEQYF
TGTGCCAGCAGATTAAACATCGAGCAGTACTTC
>.|TRBJ2-2|TRBV27|.
CASTFLSTRPPGELFF
TGTGCCAGCACCTTCTTATCGACTCGTCCCCCCGGGGAGCTGTTTTTT
>.|TRBJ2-7|TRBV28|TRBD1
CASKGQGEVYEQYF
TGTGCCAGCAAAGGACAGGGGGAAGTCTACGAGCAGTACTTC
>.|TRBJ1-3|TRBV28|.
CASSPSLPTSGNTIYF
TGTGCCAGCAGCCCTTCACTGCCAACCTCTGGAAACACCATATATTTT
>.|TRBJ2-1|TRBV30|TRBD1
CAWIKGAASYNEQFF
TGTGCCTGGATAAAGGGGGCCGCCTCCTACAATGAGCAGTTCTTC
>.|TRBJ2-7|TRBV30|TRBD1
CACRDRGDEQYF
TGTGCCTGCCGGGACAGGGGCGACGAGCAGTACTTC
>.|TRBJ1-5|TRBV19|.
CASTMGRQGPQPQHF
TGTGCCAGTACCATGGGGCGCCAGGGCCCTCAGCCCCAGCATTTT
>.|TRBJ2-1|TRBV13|TRBD2
CASSFSGTRDYNEQFF
TGTGCCAGCAGCTTTTCCGGGACTAGGGACTACAATGAGCAGTTCTTC
>.|TRBJ1-4|TRBV5-4|TRBD1
CASSPRTGINEKLFF
TGTGCCAGCAGCCCCCGGACAGGGATTAATGAAAAACTGTTTTTT
>.|TRBJ1-1|TRBV9|.
CASSVVGGYTEAFF
TGTGCCAGCAGCGTAGTCGGGGGATACACTGAAGCTTTCTTT
>.|TRBJ1-1|TRBV7-2|.
CASSLSVALNTEAFF
TGTGCCAGCAGCTTAAGTGTGGCCCTGAACACTGAAGCTTTCTTT
>once|TRBJ2-7|TRBV6-5|TRBD2
CASSRLAGAASEQYF
TGTGCCAGCAGTCGACTAGCGGGAGCTGCGTCCGAGCAGTACTTC
>.|TRBJ2-1|TRBV27|TRBD2
CARGGPGYNEQFF
TGTGCCAGGGGAGGGCCGGGCTACAATGAGCAGTTCTTC
>.|TRBJ1-6|TRBV4-1|.
CASSQEGDSFALGPLHF
TGCGCCAGCAGCCAAGAAGGGGATTCGTTTGCCCTGGGGCCCCTCCACTTT
>few|TRBJ1-1|TRBV6-5|TRBD1
CASSYLDDRAYTEAFF
TGTGCCAGCAGTTACCTAGACGACAGGGCTTACACTGAAGCTTTCTTT
>.|TRBJ2-7|TRBV2|TRBD1
CASSGLPGQGPEQYF
TGTGCCAGCAGCGGCCTACCCGGACAGGGGCCCGAGCAGTACTTC
>.|TRBJ1-6|TRBV27|.
CASSFLAGNSPLHF
TGTGCCAGCAGTTTCTTGGCGGGAAATTCACCCCTCCACTTT
>.|TRBJ1-5|TRBV30|.
CAWSPQGHQPQHF
TGTGCCTGGAGTCCGCAGGGGCACCAGCCCCAGCATTTT
>once|TRBJ2-3|TRBV19|.
CASSIDTGAGTDTQYF
TGTGCCAGTAGTATAGATACGGGAGCCGGCACAGATACGCAGTATTTT
>.|TRBJ2-1|TRBV9|TRBD2
CASTPGTSGHSYNEQFF
TGTGCCAGCACCCCCGGGACTAGCGGCCACTCCTACAATGAGCAGTTCTTC
>.|TRBJ1-2|TRBV7-3|.
CASSSTGGEYGYTF
TGTGCCAGCAGCTCTACCGGGGGGGAGTATGGCTACACCTTC
>few|TRBJ1-4|TRBV9|TRBD1
CASSVRQGAGEKLFF
TGTGCCAGCAGTGTCAGACAGGGGGCCGGAGAAAAACTGTTTTTT